Presented here are 32 T cell receptor beta chains from one specimen sequenced in a study of cytomegalovirus exposure and HLA in healthy donors listed by TCRdb under 2017. Libraries were prepared through the immunoSEQ multiplex PCR assay. The multiplex PCR relied on a mix of 60 forward primers for TCR Vbeta segments and 13 reverse primers for TCR Jbeta segments. In TCRdb, the immuneACCESS table is reduced to in-frame sequences with V and J assigned. These tables do not hold every clone; where another copy was compared, an unresolved V gene accounts for under half, and the others remain unexplained. The sample has 100,000 to 150,000 clones on record, roughly 70% of them singletons. The ten largest account for less than 5% of the sample. The sample comprised PBMCs. The receptors derive from a man aged 25-45 years in good health and CMV-seronegative.

This chain links TRBV5-6 with TRBJ2-3; 9 bases are shared with TRBD2. Trimming cost V 2 bases and J 6 bases; bases outside gene matches: 10. Germline CDR1 reads SGHDT; CDR2 reads YYEEEE. This CDR3 is built from 16 residues. The CDR3 spells CASSFSRGGDFDTQYF. The CDR3 DNA follows: TGTGCCAGCAGCTTTTCGCGCGGGGGGGACTTCGATACGCAGTATTTT.

The chain uses TRBV2 and TRBJ2-3; TRBD2 agrees at 12 bases. The germline V gene encodes CDR1 SNHLY and CDR2 FYNNEI. The J segment lost 3 bases and the V segment lost 4 bases, leaving 5 bases of the junction unmatched. This CDR3 has 16 residues. The CDR3 DNA reads as TGTGCCAGCAGTGGGACGACTAGCGGGGGTACAGATACGCAGTATTTT. This translates into CASSGTTSGGTDTQYF.

A single count supports this clone. The genes are TRBV4-3 and TRBJ2-2; 9 bases align to TRBD1. The V gene's germline CDR1 is LGHNA and CDR2 YSLEER. This CDR3 spans 17 amino acids. The V and J ends lost 2 bases and 4 bases, in that order; junction bases with no gene match: 8. The CDR3 sequence is CASSQRPTGGTTGELFF. As DNA, the CDR3 is TGCGCCAGCAGCCAAAGGCCTACAGGGGGCACCACCGGGGAGCTGTTTTTT.

The gene calls are TRBV7-2 and TRBJ2-7, with D tentatively TRBD2 (6 bases). The V end was cut by 6 bases, the J end by 0 bases, with 15 bases between. The germline V gene has CDR1 SGHTA and CDR2 FQGNSA. The CDR3 has 15 residues. CDR3 amino acids: CASSRRGTYSYEQYF. The CDR3 DNA reads as TGTGCCAGCAGTAGGAGGGGCACCTACTCCTACGAGCAGTACTTC. Together with reference TRBV7-2 and TRBJ2-7, the CDR3 gives the full variable domain: GAGVSQSPSNKVTEKGKDVELRCDPISGHTALYWYRQSLGQGLEFLIYFQGNSAPDKSGLPSDRFSAERTGGSVSTLTIQRTQQEDSAVYLCASSRRGTYSYEQYFGPGTRLTVT.

The chain combines TRBV6-5 with TRBJ2-7; 7 bases agree with TRBD2. The ends lost 6 bases at V and 6 bases at J; junction bases unmatched: 14. The CDR3 totals 15 residues. Germline-derived CDR1 and CDR2 are MNHEY and SVGAGI. CDR3 in amino acids: CASRGGWGGVAEQYF. DNA for the CDR3: TGTGCCAGCAGGGGGGGGTGGGGGGGGGTTGCCGAGCAGTACTTC.

V gene TRBV9 combines with J gene TRBJ2-7; the D gene is possibly TRBD1 (6 bases). The V gene lost 3 bases and the J gene lost 1 base, with 14 bases spanning the gap. The V gene's germline CDR1 is SGDLS and CDR2 YYNGEE. This CDR3 comprises 15 residues. Written as DNA, the CDR3 is TGTGCCAGCAGCGCCTCCGGGGACACTTCCTACGAGCAGTACTTC. Protein: CASSASGDTSYEQYF. Combining the CDR3 with reference TRBV9 and TRBJ2-7 gives the whole variable domain DSGVTQTPKHLITATGQRVTLRCSPRSGDLSVYWYQQSLDQGLQFLIQYYNGEERAKGNILERFSAQQFPDLHSELNLSSLELGDSALYFCASSASGDTSYEQYFGPGTRLTVT.

The gene calls are TRBV25-1 and TRBJ1-2, with 9 bases that match TRBD1. Germline V gives CDR1 MGHDK, CDR2 SYGVNS. V dropped 4 bases and J dropped 6; count of bases not matched to a gene: 6. The CDR3 totals 14 residues. CDR3 loop: CASSAPRQGDGYTF. In nucleotides, the CDR3 is TGTGCCAGCAGTGCTCCCCGACAGGGGGATGGCTACACCTTC.

The chain is built from TRBV7-9 and TRBJ2-3; the D gene is possibly TRBD1 (5 bases). CDR3 length: 17 residues. V lost 0 bases to trimming and J lost 3 bases, with 16 bases between them. Germline V gene data show CDR1 as SEHNR and CDR2 as FQNEAQ (reference sequence). The CDR3, as DNA: TGTGCCAGCAGCTTAGCACCTAGACAGATTCCGACAGATACGCAGTATTTT. Its protein is CASSLAPRQIPTDTQYF.

The rearrangement links TRBV25-1 to TRBJ2-1, with D uncertain. Trimming stripped 0 bases from V and 3 bases from J, with 9 bases between. This CDR3 is built from 15 residues. Germline CDR1 reads MGHDK; CDR2 reads SYGVNS. CDR3 residues: CASSEYEVRYNEQFF. DNA of the CDR3: TGTGCCAGCAGTGAATATGAGGTTCGCTACAATGAGCAGTTCTTC.

This clone appeared a single time. Germline is not matched at one junction end, which may reflect a read error. The chain carries TRBV5-4 and TRBJ1-2; 8 nucleotides match TRBD1. The germline gives CDR1 SGHNT, CDR2 YYREEE (reference sequence). The CDR3 extends over 15 amino acids. The CDR3 DNA reads TGCGCCAGCAGCCACGACAGGGGACCTAACTATGGCTACACCTTC. Amino acids: CASSHDRGPNYGYTF. Looking up the rest from reference TRBV5-4 and TRBJ1-2 gives the full variable domain: ETGVTQSPTHLIKTRGQQVTLRCSSQSGHNTVSWYQQALGQGPQFIFQYYREEENGRGNFPPRFSGLQFPNYSSELNVNALELDDSALYLCASSHDRGPNYGYTFGSGTRLTVV.

The chain employs TRBV5-1 and TRBJ2-5; D possibly corresponds to TRBD2 (6 bases). V shed 2 bases and J shed 5 bases, with 16 bases lying between them. There are 15 residues in the CDR3. Looked up from germline, CDR1 is SGHRS and CDR2 is YFSETQ. The CDR3 DNA reads as TGCGCCAGCAGCTTCCCTCCGGGGAGGTTGGAGACCCAGTACTTC. Its translation: CASSFPPGRLETQYF. The full variable domain, in which reference TRBV5-1 and TRBJ2-5 provide the parts outside the CDR3, is KAGVTQTPRYLIKTRGQQVTLSCSPISGHRSVSWYQQTPGQGLQFLFEYFSETQRNKGNFPGRFSGRQFSNSRSEMNVSTLELGDSALYLCASSFPPGRLETQYFGPGTRLLVL.

This clone was seen just once. The chain carries TRBV18 and TRBJ2-5; 9 bases agree with TRBD2. The germline CDR1 and CDR2 sequences are KGHSH and LQKENI. CDR3 length equals 14 residues. V lost 3 bases, J lost 2 bases, and 1 base stayed unmatched. This CDR3 is CASSPTSGQETQYF. CDR3 sequence (DNA): TGTGCCAGCTCACCGACTAGCGGTCAAGAGACCCAGTACTTC.

The chain recombines TRBV30 with TRBJ1-5; tentative D call: TRBD1 (6 bases). This CDR3 region has 14 residues. Germline values: CDR1 GTSNPN, CDR2 SVGIG (reference sequence). With 3 bases removed from V and 1 base from J, the gap between germline ends came to 10 bases. CDR3 nucleotides: TGTGCCTGGAGCCGGGGGGCGAGCAATCAGCCCCAGCATTTT. It codes for CAWSRGASNQPQHF.

This chain uses TRBV7-9 with TRBJ2-5; TRBD2 matches at 10 bases. The ends lost 5 bases at V and 10 bases at J; junction bases unmatched: 7. Germline loops: CDR1 SEHNR, CDR2 FQNEAQ (reference sequence). The CDR3 contains 13 residues. In DNA form, the CDR3 reads TGTGCCAGCAGCAGCGGGGGGGCCGTCATCCAGTACTTC. As protein: CASSSGGAVIQYF.

The table lists this clone with many counts. The chain combines TRBV2 with TRBJ1-5; D is unclear. CDR3 length: 14 residues. CDR1 is SNHLY, CDR2 FYNNEI, per germline. V was shortened by 9 bases and J by 2 bases, with 14 bases between the two germline ends. CDR3 in amino acids: CASSFSSGNQPQHF. In nucleotides, the CDR3 is TGTGCCAGTTCGTTCAGCAGCGGCAATCAGCCCCAGCATTTT.

The CDR3 DNA reads TGTGCCAGCACAACGGGGGACTATGGCTACACCTTC. Its protein is CASTTGDYGYTF. The J gene is TRBJ1-2, the V gene TRBV6-6; TRBD1 is a possible D gene (5 bases). V lost 7 bases, J lost 3 bases, and 9 bases lay in between. Germline V gene data show CDR1 as MNHNY and CDR2 as SVGAGI (reference sequence). The CDR3 totals 12 residues.

This clone was picked up a small number of times. The genes are TRBV11-2 and TRBJ1-3, with TRBD1 as a possible D gene (5 bases). CDR1 and CDR2 (germline): SGHAT, FQNNGV. CDR3 length: 15 residues. V lost 5 bases and J lost 4, with 15 bases in between. DNA of the CDR3: TGTGCCAGCAGCCCCAACCCCGGGGGGGGAAACACCATATATTTT. Encoded protein: CASSPNPGGGNTIYF.

This clone was recorded once. The chain couples TRBV4-1 to TRBJ2-7, with 9 bases matching TRBD1. V was pared by 4 bases and J by 3 bases, with 7 bases of the junction left unmatched. Germline loops: CDR1 MGHRA, CDR2 YSYEKL. The length of the CDR3 is 15 residues. CDR3: CASSLWDRVGYEQYF. The CDR3 bases are TGCGCCAGCAGCCTTTGGGACAGGGTTGGCTACGAGCAGTACTTC.

This clone was seen more than once but under ten times. The J gene is TRBJ2-3, the V gene TRBV11-2; D uncertain. CDR1 and CDR2 (germline): SGHAT, FQNNGV. The CDR3 contains 16 residues. V shed 1 base and J shed 5 bases, with 16 bases lying between them. The CDR3 region has the DNA TGTGCCAGCAGCTTAGGTGACTTTAAATTTCTAGATACGCAGTATTTT. Translation gives CASSLGDFKFLDTQYF.

In this sample, this clone turned up a few times. The chain carries TRBV5-4 and TRBJ2-7, with 7 bases fitting TRBD2. CDR1 and CDR2 from the germline V gene are SGHNT and YYREEE (reference sequence). V trimming: 4 bases; J trimming: 2 bases; junction bases outside the gene matches: 6. The CDR3 extends over 14 amino acids. The CDR3 sequence: CASSREAGTYEQYF. The CDR3 DNA is TGTGCCAGCAGCCGGGAGGCGGGGACCTACGAGCAGTACTTC.

This chain's CDR3 is CASSPVGTSGDTQYF. CDR3 bases: TGTGCCAGCAGTCCCGTCGGGACTAGCGGGGATACGCAGTATTTT. The genes are TRBV27 and TRBJ2-3, with TRBD2 identical over 12 bases. Germline V gene sequence: CDR1 MNHEY, CDR2 SMNVEV (reference sequence). V lost 5 bases and J lost 6; bases outside the gene matches: 6. CDR3 length: 15 residues.

The CDR3 is CASSLMRTSGGAAPDTQYF. CDR3 bases: TGTGCCAGCAGCTTAATGAGGACTAGCGGGGGGGCCGCTCCAGATACGCAGTATTTT. The chain links TRBV7-2 to TRBJ2-3; TRBD2 agrees at 15 bases. V shed 2 bases, J shed 4 bases, and the junction held 10 bases outside the gene matches. The germline V gene has CDR1 SGHTA and CDR2 FQGNSA. This CDR3 is 19 amino acids long.

The chain is built from TRBV13 and TRBJ1-3; the D gene is possibly TRBD1 (5 bases). Trimming stripped 7 bases from V and 3 bases from J, with 13 bases between. The CDR3 covers 14 residues. The germline V gene has CDR1 PRHDT and CDR2 FYEKMQ (reference sequence). The CDR3 region has the DNA TGTGCCAGCACCACAAAGGGGTATGGAAACACCATATATTTT. The encoded protein is CASTTKGYGNTIYF. The entire variable domain, with the rest obtained from reference TRBV13 and TRBJ1-3, is as follows: AAGVIQSPRHLIKEKRETATLKCYPIPRHDTVYWYQQGPGQDPQFLISFYEKMQSDKGSIPDRFSAQQFSDYHSELNMSSLELGDSALYFCASTTKGYGNTIYFGEGSWLTVV.

The gene calls are TRBV5-6 and TRBJ1-2; D may be TRBD1 (5 bases). The CDR3 has 14 amino acids. CDR1 and CDR2 (germline): SGHDT, YYEEEE. The ends were cut back, 0 bases at V and 3 bases at J, with 9 bases in the middle. The CDR3 DNA sequence: TGTGCCAGCAGCTTGGACCGGGGGGACTATGGCTACACCTTC. Translation gives CASSLDRGDYGYTF.

The V and J genes are TRBV2 and TRBJ2-1, with a tentative D call TRBD1 (5 bases). Germline CDR1 and CDR2: SNHLY and FYNNEI. Trimming took off 7 bases at V and 0 bases at J, with 22 bases between the two ends. CDR3 length: 18 residues. CDR3 sequence reads: CASKGLGAYTSSYNEQFF. CDR3 nucleotides: TGTGCCAGCAAGGGTCTAGGGGCTTACACGAGCTCCTACAATGAGCAGTTCTTC.

This clone appeared a few times. This chain links TRBV7-9 with TRBJ1-6, with 8 bases that match TRBD1. The germline CDR1 and CDR2 sequences are SEHNR and FQNEAQ (reference sequence). The V segment lost 2 bases and the J segment 7 bases; nucleotides outside the gene matches: 4. The CDR3 spans 15 residues. The CDR3 reads CASSLRTGKNSPLHF. In DNA, the CDR3 is TGTGCCAGCAGCTTACGGACAGGGAAGAATTCACCCCTCCACTTT.

J is TRBJ1-1 and V is TRBV5-1; D ambiguous. Per germline, CDR1 SGHRS and CDR2 YFSETQ. This CDR3 has 14 amino acids. Trimming cost V 0 bases and J 1 base, with 7 bases left between them. CDR3 region: CASSLARQNTEAFF. CDR3 nucleotides: TGCGCCAGCAGCTTGGCGAGACAGAACACTGAAGCTTTCTTT.

This sequence joins TRBV18 and TRBJ1-2; 7 bases are shared with TRBD1. V lost 2 bases and J lost 7; bases outside the gene matches: 4. From germline, CDR1 is KGHSH and CDR2 LQKENI. The CDR3 extends over 13 amino acids. CDR3 residues: CASSPETGSGYTF. CDR3 bases: TGTGCCAGCTCACCAGAGACAGGGTCTGGCTACACCTTC. The full variable domain, rest sourced from reference TRBV18 and TRBJ1-2, is NAGVMQNPRHLVRRRGQEARLRCSPMKGHSHVYWYRQLPEEGLKFMVYLQKENIIDESGMPKERFSAEFPKEGPSILRIQQVVRGDSAAYFCASSPETGSGYTFGSGTRLTVV.

This rearrangement joins TRBV6-1 to TRBJ1-3; D not resolved. The CDR3 is 13 residues long. V lost 0 bases to trimming and J lost 4 bases, with 4 bases between them. CDR1 and CDR2 from the germline V gene are MNHNS and SASEGT. The CDR3 loop is CASSEAEGNTIYF. CDR3 DNA: TGTGCCAGCAGTGAAGCAGAGGGAAACACCATATATTTT.

V and J are TRBV5-4 and TRBJ1-2; D remains unclear. CDR3 length: 13 amino acids. Trimming left V 4 bases short and J 6 bases short, with 13 bases between. CDR1 SGHNT and CDR2 YYREEE come from the germline V gene (reference sequence). CDR3 in amino acids: CASSPRWEDGYTF. CDR3 DNA sequence: TGTGCCAGCAGCCCAAGATGGGAGGATGGCTACACCTTC.

This clone was detected a few times. This rearrangement joins TRBV15 to TRBJ2-5; 7 bases align to TRBD2. CDR1 LNHNV and CDR2 YYDKDF come from the germline V gene (reference sequence). V lost 3 bases, J lost 7 bases, and 14 bases stayed unmatched. CDR3 length: 16 residues. CDR3 sequence: CATSSDTGGWVVTQYF. As DNA, the CDR3 is TGTGCCACCAGCAGTGACACCGGGGGGTGGGTAGTGACCCAGTACTTC.

The rearrangement uses TRBV9 and TRBJ2-3, with unresolved D. CDR1 and CDR2 from the germline V gene are SGDLS and YYNGEE. This CDR3 spans 14 amino acids. V lost 3 bases and J lost 0, with 8 bases in between. The CDR3 sequence is CASSDPTSTDTQYF. In DNA form, the CDR3 reads TGTGCCAGCAGCGACCCGACTAGCACAGATACGCAGTATTTT. Combining the CDR3 with reference TRBV9 and TRBJ2-3 gives the whole variable domain DSGVTQTPKHLITATGQRVTLRCSPRSGDLSVYWYQQSLDQGLQFLIQYYNGEERAKGNILERFSAQQFPDLHSELNLSSLELGDSALYFCASSDPTSTDTQYFGPGTRLTVL.